This T cell receptor (beta chain) is drawn from a study of T cells in Graves' hyperthyroidism and ophthalmopathy. Study-level results: A 13 V-J signature model discriminated ophthalmopathy versus stable hyperthyroidism.

The CDR3 sequence is 14 residues long. Germline CDR1 is MDHEN and CDR2 is SYDVKM. V lost 1 base and J 6 bases, leaving 7 bases between the germline ends. Amplification yielded TCR beta CDR3 regions, with RNA transcripts as the source. TCR CDR3 underwent first-round RT-PCR with the HTBI primer set. TCRdb re-derived calls from the multiplex PCR reads in MiXCR, one entry per CDR3 protein. The sample has 490,000 or so distinct CDR3 sequences, 35% to 50% seen once. This clonotype was detected many times. Its antigen is undetermined. The source material was peripheral blood or thyroid tissue (not recorded which). The chain employs TRBV28 and TRBJ1-6, with D unclear. The sequence derives from an adult woman with Graves' disease, either hyperthyroidism or ophthalmopathy (not recorded which). The CDR3 region is CASSLSWSNSPLHF. CDR3 DNA sequence: TGTGCCAGCAGTTTATCATGGTCTAATTCACCCCTCCACTTT.